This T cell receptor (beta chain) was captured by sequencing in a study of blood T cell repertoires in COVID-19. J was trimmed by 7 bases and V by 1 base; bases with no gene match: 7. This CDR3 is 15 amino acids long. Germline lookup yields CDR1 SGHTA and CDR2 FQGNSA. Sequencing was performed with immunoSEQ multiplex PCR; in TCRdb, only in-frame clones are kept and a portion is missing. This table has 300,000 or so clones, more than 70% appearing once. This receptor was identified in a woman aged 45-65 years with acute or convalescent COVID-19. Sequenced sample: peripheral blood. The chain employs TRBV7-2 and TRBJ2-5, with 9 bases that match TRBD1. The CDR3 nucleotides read TGTGCCAGCAGCTTAGGTACAGGGGGCGAGTGGACCCAGTACTTC. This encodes CASSLGTGGEWTQYF.